Described below is a single T cell receptor beta chain sequence and its context. At one end the junction does not follow the germline gene, possibly because of a read error. The data originate from a study of blood T cell repertoires in COVID-19. Study-wide context: Sources were T cells, B-cell-depleted T cells, or PBMCs; the material itself was cDNA or gDNA.

Here immunoSEQ multiplex PCR was the method, and the copy in TCRdb shows in-frame clones only, minus some. The sample holds a few hundred thousand clones; 86% are singletons and the top ten take roughly 2%. The CDR3 sequence is 12 residues long. Germline assignment: CDR1 WSHSY and CDR2 SAAADI. The receptor was isolated from a man in his thirties or forties with active or convalescent COVID-19. V usage is TRBV10-2 and J usage is TRBJ1-2; TRBD1 matches 8 bases. The sequencing sample was made of peripheral blood. CDR3 nucleotides: TGCGCCAGCAGTGAGTCATGGAGGACAGGGTCCTTC. It is translated as CASSESWRTGSF.